This T cell receptor (beta chain) was recovered during a study of CXCR3-negative and CXCR3-positive naive CD8 T cells. Study-wide points: In CXCR3-positive naive cells, the TRB CDR3s were more hydrophobic than in CXCR3-negative naive cells. TRB CDR3 properties served as the basis for inferring TCR strength, and surface CD5 was comparable between naive subsets. Diversity in memory CD8+ cells fell much lower than the comparably high levels seen in both naive subsets. For naive cells, CXCR3-negative and CXCR3-positive subsets had similar TRBV-TRBJ usage; for memory cells, usage differed.

UMI-labeled 5' RACE yielded the TRB cDNA libraries. Reanalyzing the 5' RACE reads, TCRdb keeps one entry per CDR3 protein, without DNA. Its table records 120,000 or so distinct CDR3 sequences. CD45RO-CCR7+CD27+CD95- cells counted as naive CD8+ T cells. As regards this clonotype: Its antigen is not identified.

The length of the CDR3 is 14 residues. V is TRBV12-3 or TRBV12-4 and J is TRBJ1-4. Material for sequencing was naive CXCR3+ CD8+ T cells from blood. The sample's subset: CD45RO-CCR7+CD27+CD95- naive CD8+ T cells expressing CXCR3 (TNR3+). The sequence was collected from a human donor in good health. Some clones in this sample may be carry-over from other donors' samples. The CDR3 sequence: CASGHTATNEKLFF.